Below are 15 T cell receptor beta chains sequenced from a single sample in a study of response to subunit inactivated influenza vaccine. TCRdb processed the RT-PCR reads anew with MiXCR; each CDR3 protein has one entry. Altogether roughly 500,000 distinct CDR3 sequences are present, around 25% being singletons, with the ten largest covering under 2.5%. Specimen: CD4+ T cells sorted from PBMCs, collected more than 4 days after vaccination. The receptors stem from a man aged 50-60 years who received an inactivated influenza vaccine.

The chain couples TRBV7-3 to TRBJ2-1, with TRBD2 matching over 7 bases. Germline loops: CDR1 SGHTA, CDR2 FQGTGA. V lost 6 bases to trimming and J lost 3 bases; unmatched junction nucleotides: 11. The CDR3 extends over 16 amino acids. As DNA, the CDR3 is TGTGCCAGCAGTCGAACGAGGACTAGGGTCTACAATGAGCAGTTCTTC. The encoded protein is CASSRTRTRVYNEQFF.

The chain is built from TRBV6-1 and TRBJ1-2; 8 bases match TRBD1. This CDR3 region has 14 residues. The ends lost 5 bases at V and 4 bases at J; junction bases unmatched: 6. Per germline, CDR1 MNHNS and CDR2 SASEGT. The CDR3 DNA is TGTGCCAGCAGTAGGACAGGGTCCGGCTATGGCTACACCTTC. Translated: CASSRTGSGYGYTF.

The chain is built from TRBV7-2 and TRBJ2-7, with 7 bases aligning to TRBD2. The CDR3 consists of 16 residues. In germline, CDR1 is SGHTA, CDR2 FQGNSA. Trimming took 0 bases from V and 3 from J; bases not matched to a gene: 8. CDR3 bases: TGTGCCAGCAGCTTAGCCCGGCTAGCGGAGAACTACGAGCAGTACTTC. Translated, it gives CASSLARLAENYEQYF.

The gene calls are TRBV18 and TRBJ2-5; D not resolved. V was cut by 1 base and J by 4 bases, with 4 bases left in between. CDR3 length: 12 amino acids. Germline lookup yields CDR1 KGHSH and CDR2 LQKENI. CDR3 coding DNA: TGTGCCAGCTCACCACGCCGAGAGACCCAGTACTTC. It translates to CASSPRRETQYF.

This chain links TRBV29-1 with TRBJ2-7; tentative D call: TRBD1 (7 bases). V was trimmed by 6 bases and J by 4 bases, leaving 13 bases between them. The CDR3 is 12 amino acids. CDR1 SQVTM and CDR2 ANQGSEA come from the germline V gene. The CDR3 sequence: CSVPGGRYEQYF. The CDR3 DNA reads as TGCAGCGTCCCAGGGGGGAGGTACGAGCAGTACTTC.

The chain joins TRBV28 to TRBJ2-5, with TRBD1 matching over 12 bases. The CDR3 runs to 16 residues. CDR1 is MDHEN and CDR2 is SYDVKM in the germline V gene. Trimming took 4 bases from V and 4 from J; bases not matched to a gene: 7. The CDR3 DNA reads as TGTGCCAGCAGTTCAACCGGGACAGGGGGCCGAGAGACCCAGTACTTC. As protein: CASSSTGTGGRETQYF.

Only a few counts were recorded for this clonotype. The chain couples TRBV13 to TRBJ1-1; D gene ambiguous. The CDR3 loop spans 14 amino acids. Germline CDR1 reads PRHDT; CDR2 reads FYEKMQ (reference sequence). V dropped 5 bases and J dropped 1 base, with 11 bases sitting between them. This chain's CDR3 is CASSRRDGNTEAFF. In DNA form, the CDR3 reads TGTGCCAGCAGCCGACGAGACGGGAACACTGAAGCTTTCTTT.

The V gene is TRBV20-1, the J gene TRBJ2-7, with a tentative D call TRBD2 (6 bases). V gave up 7 bases and J gave up 0 bases, with 19 bases separating them. Germline V CDR1 and CDR2: DFQATT, SNEGSKA (reference sequence). The CDR3 consists of 15 residues. As DNA, the CDR3 is TGCAGTGTCACCCGCGGGGACCGAGCCTCCTACGAGCAGTACTTC. Protein: CSVTRGDRASYEQYF.

This clonotype has a handful of counts. The chain carries TRBV9 and TRBJ2-5; 9 nucleotides match TRBD2. CDR3 length: 16 amino acids. The junction had 5 bases not matched to a gene; V was cut back by 0 bases and J by 2 bases. The germline V gene has CDR1 SGDLS and CDR2 YYNGEE. CDR3 in DNA: TGTGCCAGCAGCGTAGATAGCGGGAGAAGACAAGAGACCCAGTACTTC. Its translation is CASSVDSGRRQETQYF.

J is TRBJ2-2 and V is TRBV27, with a tentative D call TRBD2 (5 bases). The CDR3 is 18 residues long. Between the trimmed V and J ends, which lost 3 bases and 2 bases, there was a span of 19 bases. Germline-derived CDR1 and CDR2 are MNHEY and SMNVEV (reference sequence). CDR3: CASSFLVARASNTGELFF. The CDR3 coding sequence is TGTGCCAGCAGTTTTCTGGTTGCGAGGGCTAGCAACACCGGGGAGCTGTTTTTT.

The chain uses TRBV3-1 and TRBJ1-2; D remains unclear. Germline assignment: CDR1 LGHDT and CDR2 YNNKEL (reference sequence). The CDR3 extends over 13 amino acids. Trimming took 1 base from V and 3 from J, leaving 6 bases between them. For the CDR3, the DNA is TGTGCCAGCAGCCAAGTTGTGCACTATGGCTACACCTTC. Protein product: CASSQVVHYGYTF.

The CDR3 DNA sequence: TGTGCCAGCAGTGCGCCCCGACAGGGGGCTGGCTATGGCTACACCTTC. Amino acids: CASSAPRQGAGYGYTF. This rearrangement joins TRBV28 to TRBJ1-2; TRBD1 aligns across 10 bases. The ends lost 5 bases at V and 4 bases at J; junction bases unmatched: 10. The CDR3 consists of 16 residues. Germline V gene sequence: CDR1 MDHEN, CDR2 SYDVKM.

This chain joins TRBV20-1 and TRBJ2-7; 9 positions match TRBD2. The CDR3 covers 13 residues. The ends lost 7 bases at V and 0 bases at J; junction bases unmatched: 4. The V gene's germline CDR1 is DFQATT and CDR2 SNEGSKA (reference sequence). Written as DNA, the CDR3 is TGCAGTGGTCGTAGCGGGAGCTCCTACGAGCAGTACTTC. It is translated as CSGRSGSSYEQYF.

This clonotype was seen a handful of times. The J gene is TRBJ2-2, the V gene TRBV5-1, with D uncertain. V lost 1 base and J lost 6, with 7 bases in between. In germline, CDR1 is SGHRS, CDR2 YFSETQ. This CDR3 is built from 13 residues. CDR3 DNA sequence: TGCGCCAGCAGCTTGTCGGTGGCCGGGGAGCTGTTTTTT. It yields the protein CASSLSVAGELFF.

J is TRBJ2-2 and V is TRBV9, with 9 bases identical to TRBD1. V lost 4 bases to trimming and J lost 6 bases; unmatched junction nucleotides: 7. The length of the CDR3 is 15 residues. CDR1 and CDR2 from the germline V gene are SGDLS and YYNGEE. CDR3 nucleotides: TGTGCCAGCAGCTACCAAGGACAGGGGTCCGGGGAGCTGTTTTTT. Its protein product is CASSYQGQGSGELFF.